This T cell receptor beta chain is from a study of blood T cell repertoires in COVID-19. This clone was observed a single time. Measured with immunoSEQ multiplex PCR; TCRdb has only the in-frame clones, and not every one. In the table there are about 240,000 clones, 87% of which are singletons. V shed 4 bases and J 8 bases; nucleotides not matched to a gene: 1. The CDR3 is made up of 11 amino acids. Germline V CDR1 and CDR2: MNHEY, SMNVEV (reference sequence). Participant reports of clinical history set cohort assignment. V gene TRBV27 combines with J gene TRBJ1-1; the match to TRBD1 covers 7 bases. Source material: PBMCs or T cells enriched from blood (not recorded which). The source of this sequence is a woman between 25 and 40 years old with acute COVID-19. CDR3 nucleotides: TGTGCCAGCAGTTGGGGACAGGAAGCTTTCTTT. Protein product: CASSWGQEAFF.